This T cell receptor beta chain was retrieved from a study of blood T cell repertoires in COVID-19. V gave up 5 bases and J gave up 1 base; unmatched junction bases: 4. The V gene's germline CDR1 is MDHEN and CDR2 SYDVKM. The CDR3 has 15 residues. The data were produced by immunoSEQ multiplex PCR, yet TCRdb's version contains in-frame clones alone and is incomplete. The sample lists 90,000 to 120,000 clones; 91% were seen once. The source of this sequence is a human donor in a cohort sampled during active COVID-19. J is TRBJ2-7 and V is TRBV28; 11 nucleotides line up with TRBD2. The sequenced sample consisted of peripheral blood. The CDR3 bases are TGTGCCAGCAGTCGCGGGACTAGCGGATCCTACGAGCAGTACTTC. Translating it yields CASSRGTSGSYEQYF.